Sequencing of this T cell receptor beta chain was carried out in a study of shared clonotypes between healthy human individuals. In the study overall: The study enrolled a couple of women and three men aged 18 to 49.

Trimming stripped 0 bases from V and 4 bases from J, with 12 bases between. Germline V CDR1 and CDR2: KGHSH, LQKENI. The CDR3 spans 15 residues. Authors' analysis steps: ImmunoSEQ yielded junction-only sequences lacking quality scores, so filtering differed. The data were produced by immunoSEQ multiplex PCR, yet TCRdb's version contains in-frame clones alone and is incomplete. The V and J calls and clone size were taken over from that table, and D and trimming were inferred from the DNA. Of millions of clones in the sample, about 95% were seen once. Terminally differentiated effector memory CD45RA+ cells were left out of the naive CD8 fraction, which was CD45RO-negative and positively selected for CCR7.

Sequenced input: naive CD8+ T cells sorted from blood. V usage is TRBV18 and J usage is TRBJ1-1; D remains unclear. This clonotype originated in a man between 18 and 35 years old in good health. The CDR3 region is CASSPPKGFRTEAFF. Here the CDR3 DNA reads TGTGCCAGCTCACCACCAAAGGGCTTTCGCACTGAAGCTTTCTTT.